This T cell receptor beta chain was recorded in a study of cytomegalovirus exposure and HLA in healthy donors. Whole-study results and caveats: In a later analysis, 16,951 TCR beta sequences were associated with HLA alleles at 0.05 false discovery rate. The authors enumerated 164 TCR beta chains as linked to cytomegalovirus.

The CDR3 length is 12 residues. With 5 bases removed from V and 7 bases from J, the gap between germline ends came to 11 bases. Germline V gives CDR1 LNHNV, CDR2 YYDKDF (reference sequence). This clone has only a few counts. Antigen unknown. The PCR made use of 60 Vbeta and 13 Jbeta primers. The data were produced by immunoSEQ multiplex PCR, yet TCRdb's version contains in-frame clones alone and is incomplete. The table lists a few hundred thousand clones, roughly 80% of them singletons, with 15% to 17% in the top ten. This chain links TRBV15 with TRBJ1-1, with a possible D match to TRBD1 (6 bases). The specimen sequenced was PBMCs. This TCR was recovered from a man in his forties in good health and CMV-seronegative. This CDR3 is CATSALGGEAFF. The CDR3 nucleotides are TGTGCCACCAGCGCTCTAGGGGGTGAAGCTTTCTTT.